A selection of T cell receptor beta chains follows, all from one sample in a study of shared clonotypes between healthy human individuals. Profiled with immunoSEQ multiplex PCR; TCRdb holds only in-frame clones, not every one. The repertoire has about a million clones, 75% of them found once; the top ten carry roughly 1.5%. Sequencing was performed on memory CD4+ T cells sorted from blood. These receptors came from a man aged 18-30 years in good health. CDR3s include the opening cysteine and the closing phenylalanine or tryptophan. A D gene is named only where the DNA matches it firmly. Where a row states a size, it is once, few, many or the class of an expanded clone; other rows omit it.

J gene: TRBJ2-7; D gene: .; CDR3 length: 13; clone size: .; V gene: TRBV6-5; CDR3 protein: CASSSGRTYEQYF; CDR3 DNA: TGTGCCAGCAGTTCAGGAAGGACCTACGAGCAGTACTTC
J gene: TRBJ2-6; D gene: .; CDR3 length: 16; clone size: .; V gene: TRBV5-8; CDR3 protein: CASSRGTVSGANVLTF; CDR3 DNA: TGTGCCAGCAGCCGTGGAACAGTCTCTGGGGCCAACGTCCTGACTTTC
J gene: TRBJ1-5; D gene: .; CDR3 length: 14; clone size: .; V gene: TRBV2; CDR3 protein: CASSGSVINQPQHF; CDR3 DNA: TGTGCCAGCAGCGGGTCAGTTATCAATCAGCCCCAGCATTTT
J gene: TRBJ1-1; D gene: .; CDR3 length: 14; clone size: many; V gene: TRBV5-1; CDR3 protein: CASSLQQGGTEAFF; CDR3 DNA: TGCGCCAGCAGCTTACAACAGGGTGGCACTGAAGCTTTCTTT
J gene: TRBJ2-7; D gene: TRBD2; CDR3 length: 15; clone size: .; V gene: TRBV12-5; CDR3 protein: CASGVAGGGSYEQYF; CDR3 DNA: TGTGCTAGTGGGGTAGCGGGTGGCGGCTCCTACGAGCAGTACTTC
J gene: TRBJ2-3; D gene: .; CDR3 length: 12; clone size: .; V gene: TRBV10-3; CDR3 protein: CAISEVLDTQYF; CDR3 DNA: TGTGCCATCAGTGAGGTCCTGGATACGCAGTATTTT
J gene: TRBJ2-7; D gene: TRBD1; CDR3 length: 12; clone size: .; V gene: TRBV5-4; CDR3 protein: CASSRQGYEQYF; CDR3 DNA: TGTGCCAGCAGCCGACAGGGCTACGAGCAGTACTTC
J gene: TRBJ2-7; D gene: .; CDR3 length: 12; clone size: .; V gene: TRBV13; CDR3 protein: CASSPDRTEQYF; CDR3 DNA: TGTGCCAGCAGCCCCGATCGGACCGAGCAGTACTTC
J gene: TRBJ1-1; D gene: .; CDR3 length: 13; clone size: .; V gene: TRBV11-2; CDR3 protein: CASSLDRGTEAFF; CDR3 DNA: TGTGCCAGCAGCTTAGACCGCGGAACTGAAGCTTTCTTT
J gene: TRBJ1-1; D gene: .; CDR3 length: 13; clone size: .; V gene: TRBV5-1; CDR3 protein: CASSPFMNTEAFF; CDR3 DNA: TGCGCCAGCAGCCCGTTTATGAACACTGAAGCTTTCTTT
J gene: TRBJ2-5; D gene: .; CDR3 length: 16; clone size: once; V gene: TRBV5-8; CDR3 protein: CASSRRRDSMGETQYF; CDR3 DNA: TGTGCCAGCAGCCGTAGGCGGGATAGTATGGGAGAGACCCAGTACTTC
J gene: TRBJ2-5; D gene: TRBD1; CDR3 length: 15; clone size: few; V gene: TRBV4-1; CDR3 protein: CASSYRGQGQETQYF; CDR3 DNA: TGCGCCAGCAGCTACAGGGGACAGGGACAAGAGACCCAGTACTTC
J gene: TRBJ2-3; D gene: TRBD2; CDR3 length: 15; clone size: .; V gene: TRBV2; CDR3 protein: CASRSIAGMADTQYF; CDR3 DNA: TGTGCCAGCAGATCTATAGCGGGAATGGCAGATACGCAGTATTTT
J gene: TRBJ2-1; D gene: .; CDR3 length: 13; clone size: few; V gene: TRBV11-3; CDR3 protein: CASSLKRDNEQFF; CDR3 DNA: TGTGCCAGCAGCTTAAAGAGGGACAATGAGCAGTTCTTC
J gene: TRBJ1-2; D gene: .; CDR3 length: 15; clone size: .; V gene: TRBV4-3; CDR3 protein: CASSQVRQANYGYTF; CDR3 DNA: TGCGCCAGCAGCCAAGTAAGGCAGGCGAACTATGGCTACACCTTC
J gene: TRBJ2-1; D gene: TRBD2; CDR3 length: 15; clone size: .; V gene: TRBV5-4; CDR3 protein: CASSPGTSSRGEQFF; CDR3 DNA: TGTGCCAGCAGCCCCGGGACTAGCTCTCGGGGGGAGCAGTTCTTC
J gene: TRBJ2-1; D gene: TRBD2; CDR3 length: 20; clone size: .; V gene: TRBV27; CDR3 protein: CASKVRGGGLAGGQYNEQFF; CDR3 DNA: TGTGCCAGCAAGGTCAGGGGCGGGGGACTAGCGGGAGGCCAATACAATGAGCAGTTCTTC
J gene: TRBJ2-3; D gene: TRBD2; CDR3 length: 18; clone size: .; V gene: TRBV5-6; CDR3 protein: CASSFLAGVEGSTDTQYF; CDR3 DNA: TGTGCCAGCAGCTTCCTAGCGGGAGTCGAGGGGAGCACAGATACGCAGTATTTT
J gene: TRBJ1-3; D gene: TRBD1; CDR3 length: 14; clone size: .; V gene: TRBV19; CDR3 protein: CASDGTGRGNTIYF; CDR3 DNA: TGTGCCAGCGACGGGACAGGGCGAGGAAACACCATATATTTT
J gene: TRBJ1-1; D gene: .; CDR3 length: 14; clone size: .; V gene: TRBV6-5; CDR3 protein: CASRAGGPNTEAFF; CDR3 DNA: TGTGCCAGCAGAGCCGGGGGTCCGAACACTGAAGCTTTCTTT
J gene: TRBJ1-2; D gene: .; CDR3 length: 15; clone size: .; V gene: TRBV5-6; CDR3 protein: CASSLYDSPNYGYTF; CDR3 DNA: TGTGCCAGCAGCTTGTATGACAGCCCTAACTATGGCTACACCTTC
J gene: TRBJ2-3; D gene: .; CDR3 length: 14; clone size: .; V gene: TRBV5-1; CDR3 protein: CASSLRLPTDTQYF; CDR3 DNA: TGCGCCAGCAGCTTAAGACTACCCACAGATACGCAGTATTTT
J gene: TRBJ2-7; D gene: .; CDR3 length: 14; clone size: .; V gene: TRBV15; CDR3 protein: CATSQGGSSYEQYF; CDR3 DNA: TGTGCCACCAGCCAGGGGGGGAGCTCCTACGAGCAGTACTTC
J gene: TRBJ1-2; D gene: TRBD1; CDR3 length: 15; clone size: .; V gene: TRBV6-5; CDR3 protein: CASSTRDRGFYGYTF; CDR3 DNA: TGTGCCAGCAGTACCCGGGACAGGGGATTCTATGGCTACACCTTC
J gene: TRBJ1-1; D gene: .; CDR3 length: 16; clone size: .; V gene: TRBV21-1; CDR3 protein: CASSVGSQKEGTEAFF; CDR3 DNA: TGTGCCAGCAGTGTGGGGTCCCAAAAAGAGGGCACTGAAGCTTTCTTT